This T cell receptor (beta chain) was profiled in a study of blood T cell repertoires in COVID-19. Study as a whole: Samples taken during acute and convalescent COVID-19 were collected in the United States, Italy and Spain. T cells, B-cell-depleted T cells, or PBMCs supplied cDNA or gDNA.

CDR1 and CDR2 from the germline V gene are LGHDT and YNNKEL (reference sequence). V lost 4 bases, J lost 5 bases, and 8 bases lay in between. The CDR3 runs 13 residues. As handled by the study authors: Using reference gene primer amplification, nucleated cell counts were estimated. Clones were read by immunoSEQ multiplex PCR, and TCRdb kept only the in-frame ones, dropping some. Clone size and V and J calls were adopted from that table, with D and trimming inferred from the DNA. The repertoire holds fewer than 200,000 clones, with nearly 80% as singletons. The chain has TRBV3-1 (or the pseudogene TRBV3-2) and TRBJ2-2; no definite D call. Sequencing used peripheral blood. This TCR was sampled from a woman in her 70s with acute or convalescent COVID-19. The CDR3 region is CASSPGSTGELFF. The CDR3 coding sequence is TGTGCCAGCAGCCCAGGTAGTACCGGGGAGCTGTTTTTT.